These T cell receptor beta chains were read from a single sample in a study of blood T cells in healthy people across ages. MiXCR, run by TCRdb on the 5' RACE reads, gives a single entry per CDR3 protein. The data hold about 830,000 distinct CDR3 sequences, with around 62% observed a single time. What was sequenced was blood. The receptors shown here come from a man aged 25 to 45 in good health. Both conserved end residues are part of each CDR3.

v_call	j_call	cdr3_length	cdr3_aa
TRBV20-1	TRBJ2-1	13	CSATLAGVNEQFF
TRBV25-1	TRBJ2-3	15	CASSGGPPSTDTQYF
TRBV5-1	TRBJ2-1	15	CASSLEGLGVNEQFF
TRBV7-2	TRBJ2-7	13	CASSWTVLYEQYF
TRBV6-2/TRBV6-3	TRBJ2-2	17	CASSLLGPRRDTGELFF
TRBV6-2/TRBV6-3	TRBJ2-3	17	CASSRGTGATSGDTQYF
TRBV12-3/TRBV12-4	TRBJ2-7	16	CASSFPAGGPKNEQYF
TRBV18	TRBJ2-5	16	CASSPPRGQIQETQYF
TRBV5-1	TRBJ1-4	17	CASSLAPRQSTNEKLFF
TRBV7-8	TRBJ2-1	15	CASSLGGGLENEQFF
TRBV29-1	TRBJ2-1	13	CSARDQLSNEQFF
TRBV4-3	TRBJ2-5	15	CASSQATSELETQYF
TRBV12-3/TRBV12-4	TRBJ2-5	16	CASTPTPLQGGETQYF
TRBV7-2	TRBJ2-6	19	CASSLDVGGMISGANVLTF
TRBV6-1	TRBJ2-7	12	CASRRGDYEQYF
TRBV20-1	TRBJ1-4	15	CSASHYTATNEKLFF
TRBV7-2	TRBJ1-2	10	CASSLGSYTF
TRBV6-6	TRBJ2-3	14	CASALGSPTDTQYF
TRBV5-1	TRBJ2-1	16	CASSFEGAGSYNEQFF
TRBV7-2	TRBJ2-5	14	CASSLIRGGETQYF
TRBV12-3/TRBV12-4	TRBJ2-5	14	CASSRGTDTETQYF
TRBV7-9	TRBJ2-1	17	CASSKTGLARSYNEQFF
TRBV28	TRBJ2-5	17	CASSLVTSGGLEETQYF
TRBV28	TRBJ2-1	14	CASRPTGFDNEQFF
TRBV20-1	TRBJ2-3	12	CSARGDEDTQYF
TRBV7-2	-	14	CASSIQTDKVEQYF
TRBV15	TRBJ2-1	12	CATSYSYNEQFF
TRBV9	TRBJ1-2	15	CASSSRPGGDDGYTF
TRBV5-4	TRBJ2-1	16	CASSSVAGVIYNEQFF
TRBV20-1	TRBJ1-2	14	CSARADRGDYGYTF
TRBV12-3/TRBV12-4	TRBJ1-1	11	CASSFLSEAFF
TRBV6-1	TRBJ2-7	16	CASTLAGGRSSYEQYF
TRBV3-1	TRBJ1-2	14	CASSYSTGAGGYTF
TRBV5-4	TRBJ1-4	15	CASSPRDGDNEKLFF
TRBV29-1	TRBJ2-3	12	CSGMVGPDTQYF
TRBV7-8	TRBJ1-1	14	CASSLRSANTEAFF
TRBV29-1	TRBJ2-3	16	CSVEDLAGGPTDTQYF
TRBV2	TRBJ1-5	14	CASSLQGAEQPQHF
TRBV12-3/TRBV12-4	TRBJ2-7	13	CASSAGTVYEQYF
TRBV27	TRBJ2-7	15	CASSVSQGADYEQYF
TRBV5-6	TRBJ2-7	15	CASSFGDREVYEQYF
TRBV7-3	TRBJ1-2	17	CASSLTTGTGRNYGYTF